This T cell receptor beta chain is from a study of T cells after yellow fever vaccination. For the study at large: Any fraction with a low cell number was prepared using SMART-Seq v4 Ultra Low Input. Study-level results: The secondary response peaked faster, at day 5 versus 15, but was weaker. A small share of clonotypes appeared in both CD4 and CD8 compartments.

This clonotype was detected only a few times. Antigen: not known. The 5'RACE template-switching step produced TCR cDNA and added a universal primer site and UMIs. In TCRdb, the 5' RACE reads were re-called with MiXCR into one record per CDR3 protein. Among about 340,000 distinct CDR3 sequences, around 13% were seen once, and the ten largest hold roughly 3.1%. Sequenced here: CD4+ T cells sorted from PBMCs, sampled 15 days after the yellow fever booster vaccination. This TCR was sampled from a man between 18 and 29 years old who received the YFV17D yellow fever vaccine.

The CDR3 reads CASSLTPTSGGDTDTQYF. CDR3 nucleotide sequence: TGTGCCAGCAGCTTAACACCGACTAGCGGGGGGGACACAGATACGCAGTATTTT. V gene TRBV7-3 combines with J gene TRBJ2-3; 14 nucleotides match TRBD2. This CDR3 is 18 amino acids long. The V gene end was trimmed by 0 bases and the J gene end by 2 bases; junction bases not matched to a gene: 4. CDR1 is SGHTA and CDR2 is FQGTGA in the germline V gene. The full variable domain, with the rest looked up from reference TRBV7-3 and TRBJ2-3, is GAGVSQTPSNKVTEKGKYVELRCDPISGHTALYWYRQSLGQGPEFLIYFQGTGAADDSGLPNDRFFAVRPEGSVSTLKIQRTERGDSAVYLCASSLTPTSGGDTDTQYFGPGTRLTVL.